This T cell receptor (beta chain) is drawn from a study of graft-versus-host responses after intestinal transplantation. Turning to the study itself: Each of the recipients got a multivisceral, liver-intestinal, or isolated intestinal transplant. For around 3 years after anti-thymocyte globulin induction, all recipients took tacrolimus and steroids.

As to this clone: As yet, its antigen is unknown.

Overall study results and limits: Recipient marrow harbored GvH clones, some of which surfaced first in ileum or blood.

Trimming pared 0 bases from V and 7 bases from J, leaving 16 bases between. The V gene's germline CDR1 is GTSNPN and CDR2 SVGIG (reference sequence). CDR3 size: 16 residues. Produced via immunoSEQ multiplex PCR; TCRdb's table is partial and in-frame only. The sample holds 20,000 to 30,000 clones, 90% to 95% seen once. This material consisted of PBMCs, taken roughly 41 days after intestinal transplant. The chain carries TRBV30 and TRBJ1-6, with a weak D call TRBD1 (6 bases). The origin of this receptor is a human patient who received an intestinal transplant, so some T cells may come from the graft donor. CDR3 coding DNA: TGTGCCTGGAGTGTGTTGTGGGCAGGGGCAAATTCACCCCTCCACTTT. Protein: CAWSVLWAGANSPLHF.